These T cell receptor beta chains were read from a single sample in a study of T-cell reconstitution after alpha-beta-depleted transplantation in children. TCRdb reanalysed the PCR reads using MiXCR and keeps one entry per CDR3 protein. The sample contains some 240,000 distinct CDR3 sequences, approximately 9.8% of which appear only once. The sequenced sample was PBMCs from the stem cell graft donor, obtained from the stem cell graft. These receptors were taken from a human donor who donated a stem cell graft to a child with SCID. Both conserved end residues are part of each CDR3. D genes are given only for firm matches. Only part of the rows carry a size: once, few, many, or a class if the clone is expanded.

d_gene: TRBD2; len: 16; abundance: many; j_gene: TRBJ2-1; v_gene: TRBV12-3/TRBV12-4; CDR3aa: CASSSLGRGAYNEQFF; CDR3nt: TGTGCCAGCAGTTCCCTCGGGCGGGGGGCCTACAATGAGCAGTTCTTC
d_gene: .; len: 16; abundance: many; j_gene: TRBJ2-2; v_gene: TRBV28; CDR3aa: CASSLGGLEITGELFF; CDR3nt: TGTGCCAGCAGTTTAGGGGGGCTAGAAATCACCGGGGAGCTGTTTTTT
d_gene: .; len: 15; abundance: many; j_gene: TRBJ2-2; v_gene: TRBV20-1; CDR3aa: CSARPGESNTGELFF; CDR3nt: TGCAGTGCTAGGCCGGGGGAATCGAACACCGGGGAGCTGTTTTTT
d_gene: .; len: 14; abundance: many; j_gene: TRBJ2-5; v_gene: TRBV5-4; CDR3aa: CASSLFTGQETQYF; CDR3nt: TGTGCCAGCAGCTTGTTTACAGGGCAAGAGACCCAGTACTTC
d_gene: .; len: 15; abundance: many; j_gene: TRBJ2-1; v_gene: TRBV3-1; CDR3aa: CASSQAGTDYNEQFF; CDR3nt: TGTGCCAGCAGCCAAGCCGGGACGGACTACAATGAGCAGTTCTTC
d_gene: .; len: 16; abundance: many; j_gene: TRBJ1-5; v_gene: TRBV6-5; CDR3aa: CASSYPPVLVNQPQHF; CDR3nt: TGTGCCAGCAGTTACCCTCCTGTTTTGGTTAATCAGCCCCAGCATTTT
d_gene: TRBD1; len: 16; abundance: .; j_gene: TRBJ2-3; v_gene: TRBV7-3; CDR3aa: CASSFDRGASTDTQYF; CDR3nt: TGTGCCAGCAGCTTTGACAGGGGCGCAAGCACAGATACGCAGTATTTT
d_gene: .; len: 13; abundance: many; j_gene: TRBJ1-2; v_gene: TRBV12-3/TRBV12-4; CDR3aa: CASSFGRDYGYTF; CDR3nt: TGTGCCAGCAGTTTTGGCAGAGACTATGGCTACACCTTC
d_gene: .; len: 16; abundance: many; j_gene: TRBJ1-4; v_gene: TRBV5-1; CDR3aa: CASSPGPGRDNEKLFF; CDR3nt: TGCGCCAGCAGCCCAGGGCCGGGACGGGATAATGAAAAACTGTTTTTT
d_gene: .; len: 13; abundance: many; j_gene: TRBJ1-5; v_gene: TRBV20-1; CDR3aa: CSASGGASQPQHF; CDR3nt: TGCAGTGCTAGCGGGGGGGCGAGTCAGCCCCAGCATTTT
d_gene: .; len: 14; abundance: many; j_gene: TRBJ2-7; v_gene: TRBV5-1; CDR3aa: CASSSLAGVYEQYF; CDR3nt: TGCGCCAGCAGCTCCCTAGCAGGGGTGTACGAGCAGTACTTC
d_gene: TRBD1; len: 13; abundance: many; j_gene: TRBJ2-7; v_gene: TRBV20-1; CDR3aa: CSALDRVGYEQYF; CDR3nt: TGCAGTGCCCTCGACAGGGTTGGCTACGAGCAGTACTTC
d_gene: .; len: 12; abundance: many; j_gene: TRBJ1-1; v_gene: TRBV20-1; CDR3aa: CSARDRAGEAFF; CDR3nt: TGCAGTGCTAGAGACAGGGCCGGTGAAGCTTTCTTT
d_gene: TRBD2; len: 14; abundance: many; j_gene: TRBJ2-5; v_gene: TRBV3-1; CDR3aa: CASSLIAGQETQYF; CDR3nt: TGTGCCAGCAGCCTTATAGCGGGGCAAGAGACCCAGTACTTC
d_gene: .; len: 16; abundance: many; j_gene: TRBJ2-6; v_gene: TRBV12-3/TRBV12-4; CDR3aa: CASSLSLGYGANVLTF; CDR3nt: TGTGCCAGCAGTTTGAGTTTGGGTTATGGGGCCAACGTCCTGACTTTC
d_gene: TRBD1; len: 14; abundance: many; j_gene: TRBJ2-2; v_gene: TRBV7-9; CDR3aa: CASSSTGGTGELFF; CDR3nt: TGTGCCAGCAGCTCAACAGGGGGCACCGGGGAGCTGTTTTTT
d_gene: TRBD2; len: 14; abundance: many; j_gene: TRBJ2-1; v_gene: TRBV20-1; CDR3aa: CSARAVLAADEQFF; CDR3nt: TGCAGTGCTAGAGCAGTACTAGCGGCCGATGAGCAGTTCTTC